The 28 T cell receptor beta chains below come from one sample, sequenced in a study of preoperative IRX-2 immunotherapy in early breast cancer. Specified treatment: preoperative locoregional IRX-2 cytokine immunotherapy. Here immunoSEQ multiplex PCR was the method, and the copy in TCRdb shows in-frame clones only, minus some. The sample carries about 26,000 clones, roughly 90% recorded once. The specimen was taken from a patient treated with IRX-2 immunotherapy. All receptors derive from a human donor with breast cancer.

This chain joins TRBV5-4 and TRBJ2-7; 11 nucleotides line up with TRBD2. CDR3 length equals 16 residues. Per germline, CDR1 SGHNT and CDR2 YYREEE (reference sequence). Trimming removed 9 bases from V and 6 bases from J; junction bases left unmatched: 17. The CDR3 protein is CATVSPNSGGAGEQYF. The CDR3 DNA is TGTGCCACCGTTTCACCTAATAGCGGGGGGGCAGGCGAGCAGTACTTC.

The chain uses TRBV19 and TRBJ2-7; D possibly corresponds to TRBD2 (5 bases). Trimming took off 3 bases at V and 1 base at J, with 13 bases between the two ends. The CDR3 contains 15 residues. Germline CDR1 and CDR2: LNHDA and SQIVND (reference sequence). The CDR3 DNA is TGTGCCAGTAGTATGTCGAGGGCCGGGTCCTACGAGCAGTACTTC. Amino acid sequence: CASSMSRAGSYEQYF.

V usage is TRBV11-3 and J usage is TRBJ2-3, with TRBD1 matching 7 bases. V shed 0 bases and J 3 bases; nucleotides not matched to a gene: 6. CDR1 is SGHNT, CDR2 YENEEA, per germline. The CDR3 has 16 amino acids. The CDR3 DNA is TGTGCCAGCAGCTTAGATACAGGGGAAGGAACAGATACGCAGTATTTT. Its translation is CASSLDTGEGTDTQYF.

The rearrangement joins TRBV6-5 to TRBJ2-3; 9 bases match TRBD2. V was clipped by 4 bases and J by 2 bases; unmatched bases: 4. This CDR3 is 15 amino acids long. CDR1 MNHEY and CDR2 SVGAGI come from the germline V gene. The CDR3 coding sequence is TGTGCCAGCAGTTCCCGACTAGCGGCCACAGATACGCAGTATTTT. Amino acids: CASSSRLAATDTQYF.

The chain is built from TRBV7-6 and TRBJ1-1; possibly TRBD1 for D (5 bases). The CDR3 is made up of 15 amino acids. Trimming pared 0 bases from V and 5 bases from J, leaving 13 bases between. Germline V gene sequence: CDR1 SGHVS, CDR2 FNYEAQ. The CDR3 DNA reads as TGTGCCAGCAGCTTAGCCTCAGGGACGGGAACTGAAGCTTTCTTT. Protein: CASSLASGTGTEAFF.

The V and J genes are TRBV5-4 and TRBJ2-5; D is perhaps TRBD1 (5 bases). The V gene lost 0 bases and the J gene lost 5 bases, with 11 bases spanning the gap. The CDR3 has 14 amino acids. CDR1 SGHNT and CDR2 YYREEE come from the germline V gene (reference sequence). The DNA for the CDR3 is TGTGCCAGCAGCTTGGTGAGTCAGGGCGAGACCCAGTACTTC. Amino acid sequence: CASSLVSQGETQYF.

The rearrangement uses TRBV11-2 and TRBJ2-7; no reliable D call. V shed 3 bases and J shed 5 bases, with 8 bases lying between them. CDR3 length: 12 residues. Germline V gene sequence: CDR1 SGHAT, CDR2 FQNNGV. The CDR3, as DNA: TGTGCCAGCAGCTTTTTAACGAACGAGCAGTACTTC. This gives the protein CASSFLTNEQYF.

This clone was recorded only once. The rearrangement uses TRBV5-4 and TRBJ2-1; maybe TRBD1 (7 bases). Germline CDR1 is SGHNT and CDR2 is YYREEE (reference sequence). The CDR3 runs to 14 residues. Trimming shortened V by 4 bases and J by 2 bases, and 10 bases separated the two germline ends. The CDR3 DNA is TGTGCCAGCAGCCCAGGGGGGCCCTACAATGAGCAGTTCTTC. Translation gives CASSPGGPYNEQFF. The whole variable domain, filled in from reference TRBV5-4 and TRBJ2-1, reads ETGVTQSPTHLIKTRGQQVTLRCSSQSGHNTVSWYQQALGQGPQFIFQYYREEENGRGNFPPRFSGLQFPNYSSELNVNALELDDSALYLCASSPGGPYNEQFFGPGTRLTVL.

This sequence joins TRBV5-1 and TRBJ1-1, with TRBD1 as a possible D gene (5 bases). The CDR3 has 16 amino acids. V lost 0 bases to trimming and J lost 6 bases, with 18 bases between them. Looked up from germline, CDR1 is SGHRS and CDR2 is YFSETQ. The CDR3 sequence is CASSLEGYRGAPEAFF. In DNA form, the CDR3 reads TGCGCCAGCAGCTTGGAAGGTTACCGGGGCGCCCCTGAAGCTTTCTTT.

The rearrangement uses TRBV19 and TRBJ1-2, with D possibly TRBD1 on 6 matching bases. CDR3 length: 14 amino acids. The germline V gene encodes CDR1 LNHDA and CDR2 SQIVND (reference sequence). V was clipped by 6 bases and J by 2 bases, with 13 bases between them. The CDR3 region is CASSRDNKNYGYTF. The DNA for the CDR3 is TGTGCCAGTAGCCGGGACAACAAGAACTATGGCTACACCTTC.

This clone appeared a few times. V gene TRBV5-4 combines with J gene TRBJ2-5; D is unresolved. Germline assignment: CDR1 SGHNT and CDR2 YYREEE (reference sequence). Trimming took 3 bases from V and 5 from J, leaving 17 bases between them. CDR3 length equals 15 residues. The DNA for the CDR3 is TGTGCCAGCAGCTCCGAAGTTCGGGTTCGGGAGACCCAGTACTTC. Translation: CASSSEVRVRETQYF.

V and J are TRBV5-1 and TRBJ2-1; unclear D gene. The germline gives CDR1 SGHRS, CDR2 YFSETQ. Trimming pared 0 bases from V and 0 bases from J, leaving 7 bases between. This CDR3 region has 15 residues. The CDR3 nucleotides are TGCGCCAGCAGCTTGGTGATAGCCTCCTACAATGAGCAGTTCTTC. This translates into CASSLVIASYNEQFF.

The chain uses TRBV5-4 and TRBJ2-5; the D is unclear. Germline V CDR1 and CDR2: SGHNT, YYREEE (reference sequence). Trimming stripped 2 bases from V and 5 bases from J, with 4 bases between. The CDR3 covers 11 residues. The CDR3 loop is CASSFNETQYF. DNA for the CDR3: TGTGCCAGCAGCTTTAATGAGACCCAGTACTTC. Combining the CDR3 with reference TRBV5-4 and TRBJ2-5 gives the whole variable domain ETGVTQSPTHLIKTRGQQVTLRCSSQSGHNTVSWYQQALGQGPQFIFQYYREEENGRGNFPPRFSGLQFPNYSSELNVNALELDDSALYLCASSFNETQYFGPGTRLLVL.

This chain joins TRBV6-1 and TRBJ2-3; D not certain. V was trimmed by 1 base and J by 0 bases, leaving 8 bases between them. Germline CDR1 MNHNS, CDR2 SASEGT. This CDR3 has 15 amino acids. The CDR3 coding sequence is TGTGCCAGCAGTGAAGTGTTGGATAGCACAGATACGCAGTATTTT. Protein: CASSEVLDSTDTQYF.

The chain combines TRBV7-9 with TRBJ1-5; TRBD1 is a possible D gene (6 bases). The CDR3 covers 16 residues. Germline CDR1 SEHNR, CDR2 FQNEAQ (reference sequence). Trimming shortened V by 5 bases and J by 2 bases, and 16 bases separated the two germline ends. The CDR3 DNA is TGTGCCAGCAGCCTTAGGGGGGGATCCGGCAATCAGCCCCAGCATTTT. It specifies CASSLRGGSGNQPQHF.

The V gene is TRBV6-6, the J gene TRBJ2-1; the match to TRBD2 covers 11 bases. J gave up 7 bases and V 4 bases, and 6 bases lay outside the gene matches. Germline loops: CDR1 MNHNY, CDR2 SVGAGI (reference sequence). The CDR3 loop spans 15 amino acids. CDR3 sequence: CASSLLAGATNEQFF. The DNA of the CDR3 is TGTGCCAGCAGTTTACTAGCGGGAGCGACGAATGAGCAGTTCTTC.

This chain uses TRBV18 with TRBJ2-3; maybe TRBD1 (5 bases). Trimming stripped 1 base from V and 1 base from J, with 12 bases between. The CDR3 has 16 residues. Germline V lookup: CDR1 KGHSH, CDR2 LQKENI. This chain's CDR3 is CASSPLSLGGTDTQYF. The CDR3 region has the DNA TGTGCCAGCTCACCACTGAGTTTAGGGGGCACAGATACGCAGTATTTT.

V usage is TRBV5-8 and J usage is TRBJ1-2; D is uncertain. The CDR3 has 13 amino acids. V was cut by 4 bases and J by 4 bases, with 11 bases left in between. Germline CDR1 and CDR2: SGHTS and YDEGEE. The CDR3 loop reads CASSTQPTYGYTF. The CDR3 bases are TGTGCCAGCAGCACACAGCCGACCTATGGCTACACCTTC.

This clone was detected only once. The genes are TRBV19 and TRBJ2-2, with D perhaps TRBD2 (7 bases). This CDR3 is 14 amino acids long. The V end was cut by 9 bases, the J end by 5 bases, with 16 bases between. Germline V CDR1 and CDR2: LNHDA, SQIVND (reference sequence). This chain's CDR3 is CASALRGGTGELFF. The CDR3 bases are TGTGCCAGCGCCTTGAGGGGGGGAACCGGGGAGCTGTTTTTT.

V is TRBV19 and J is TRBJ2-2; weak D call: TRBD2 (6 bases). This CDR3 has 15 residues. V was cut by 1 base and J by 8 bases, with 14 bases left in between. Germline loops: CDR1 LNHDA, CDR2 SQIVND (reference sequence). The CDR3, as DNA: TGTGCCAGTAGTATAGTCCAGGGAGGCTTGGGGGAGCTGTTTTTT. This encodes CASSIVQGGLGELFF.

This clone appeared a single time. The genes are TRBV19 and TRBJ2-1, with D maybe TRBD2 (6 bases). Germline CDR1 reads LNHDA; CDR2 reads SQIVND (reference sequence). This CDR3 region has 14 residues. V was clipped by 7 bases and J by 3 bases, with 13 bases between them. The CDR3 loop reads CASTTGTDYNEQFF. CDR3 coding DNA: TGTGCCAGTACAACCGGGACTGACTACAATGAGCAGTTCTTC.

The CDR3 sequence: CASSLYRPLMNTEAFF. The DNA for the CDR3 is TGTGCCAGCAGCTTATATAGGCCGCTTATGAACACTGAAGCTTTCTTT. The rearrangement links TRBV7-9 to TRBJ1-1; D is ambiguous. V lost 2 bases to trimming and J lost 0 bases, with 13 bases between them. The CDR3 covers 16 residues. CDR1 is SEHNR and CDR2 is FQNEAQ in the germline V gene (reference sequence).

This clone was counted a single time. The rearrangement joins TRBV5-1 to TRBJ2-7, with 10 bases that match TRBD1. The CDR3 is 18 amino acids. V was pared by 1 base and J by 2 bases, with 12 bases of the junction left unmatched. The V gene's germline CDR1 is SGHRS and CDR2 YFSETQ. The CDR3 bases are TGCGCCAGCAGCTTGTGGGCTGAGGGACAGGGGAAGACCTACGAGCAGTACTTC. Encoded protein: CASSLWAEGQGKTYEQYF.

This clone occurred once. This chain uses TRBV7-9 with TRBJ1-1, with unresolved D. This CDR3 spans 15 amino acids. V was shortened by 1 base and J by 4 bases, with 13 bases between the two germline ends. The germline CDR1 and CDR2 sequences are SEHNR and FQNEAQ (reference sequence). CDR3 loop: CASSLVGLGSTEAFF. The CDR3 region has the DNA TGTGCCAGCAGCTTAGTGGGTCTTGGGAGCACTGAAGCTTTCTTT.

The chain carries TRBV19 and TRBJ2-6; D unresolved. The germline V and J ends were trimmed by 3 bases and 3 bases, with 6 bases remaining between them. Looked up from germline, CDR1 is LNHDA and CDR2 is SQIVND (reference sequence). CDR3 length equals 14 residues. The CDR3 nucleotides are TGTGCCAGTAGTATGATGAATGGGGCCAACGTCCTGACTTTC. Its translation: CASSMMNGANVLTF.

This chain joins TRBV5-4 and TRBJ2-2; tentatively, D is TRBD2 (6 bases). CDR3 length: 14 amino acids. Trimming removed 1 base from V and 4 bases from J, with 8 bases in between. Germline CDR1 and CDR2: SGHNT and YYREEE (reference sequence). CDR3 coding DNA: TGTGCCAGCAGCTTGCGGCGGGGCACCGGGGAGCTGTTTTTT. Translated, it gives CASSLRRGTGELFF.

The rearrangement links TRBV25-1 to TRBJ1-2; D might be TRBD1 (6 bases). CDR1 MGHDK and CDR2 SYGVNS come from the germline V gene. Trimming pared 2 bases from V and 6 bases from J, leaving 10 bases between. This CDR3 contains 13 residues. DNA for the CDR3: TGTGCCAGCAGTGAAGCGGGACACCATGGCTACACCTTC. It codes for CASSEAGHHGYTF.

Remarks on this clone: At one end, the junction sequence differs from germline, possibly due to a read error. J is TRBJ2-3 and V is TRBV27; TRBD2 is a possible D gene (5 bases). The CDR3 covers 15 residues. Germline V gene data show CDR1 as MNHEY and CDR2 as SMNVEV (reference sequence). This chain's CDR3 is CASSLSADPRDTQYF. The CDR3 region has the DNA TGTGCCAGCAGTCTATCAGCGGACCCCAGAGATACGCAGTATTTT.